The 2 T cell receptor beta chains below were found in one sample sequenced in a study of long-term antiretroviral therapy in people with HIV. Researchers ran immunoSEQ v3.0 at survey level. The assay was immunoSEQ multiplex PCR, and TCRdb's table has in-frame clones only and misses some. Of tens of thousands of clones in the sample, around 84% were seen once. This material consisted of unsorted PBMCs, taken 0.8 years after starting antiretroviral therapy. The receptor source for this set is a woman aged 25 to 45 with HIV.

This clone was recorded once. The genes are TRBV19 and TRBJ1-2, with a tentative D call TRBD1 (6 bases). V lost 3 bases and J 4 bases, leaving 15 bases between the germline ends. The CDR3 sequence is 15 residues long. Looked up from germline, CDR1 is LNHDA and CDR2 is SQIVND (reference sequence). CDR3 sequence reads: CASSISDSSSYGYTF. CDR3 DNA: TGTGCCAGTAGTATTTCGGACAGCTCGAGCTATGGCTACACCTTC.

The chain recombines TRBV13 with TRBJ1-1, with D possibly TRBD1 on 6 matching bases. From germline, CDR1 is PRHDT and CDR2 FYEKMQ (reference sequence). V lost 3 bases and J lost 1, with 9 bases in between. This CDR3 has 14 amino acids. The CDR3 coding sequence is TGTGCCAGCAGCTTGGGGGCTCGGAACACTGAAGCTTTCTTT. Amino acid sequence: CASSLGARNTEAFF.